These 17 T cell receptor beta chains came from one sample sequenced in a study of response to subunit inactivated influenza vaccine (dated by TCRdb to the late 2010s). Library construction relied on RT-PCR. Sequencing took place on an Illumina HiSeq 2500. The public reads were reprocessed in TCRdb via fastp at Q25 and MiXCR, keeping in-frame beta chains. Each entry merges the rows of one CDR3 protein and shows their most common DNA and genes. Within this sample are about 520,000 distinct CDR3 sequences, with around 7.9% of them counted one time only. Around 12% of the sample goes to the ten largest clones. The sequencing here drew on PBMCs from blood, taken around 2 years after vaccination. These receptors were collected from a man aged 50 to 75 who received an inactivated influenza vaccine. Donor details come from another sample of the same person, matched by shared clones.

This clonotype was counted between two and nine times. This chain connects TRBV12-3 or TRBV12-4 to TRBJ2-3; tentatively, D is TRBD2 (5 bases). The CDR3 has 14 residues. Trimming removed 3 bases from V and 4 bases from J, with 11 bases in between. The CDR3 region has the DNA TGTGCCAGCAGTTTTCGGCTAGCATCAGATACGCAGTATTTT. Translating it yields CASSFRLASDTQYF.

This clonotype has just a few counts. This chain links TRBV7-2 with TRBJ1-2; D uncertain. The CDR3 loop spans 13 amino acids. Between the trimmed V and J ends, which lost 4 bases and 7 bases, there was a span of 13 bases. The V gene's germline CDR1 is SGHTA and CDR2 FQGNSA. The CDR3 sequence: CASSYGVTAGYTF. The CDR3 DNA sequence: TGTGCCAGCAGCTACGGGGTGACGGCTGGCTACACCTTC.

This clonotype was picked up a small number of times. The chain is built from TRBV12-3 or TRBV12-4 and TRBJ1-4, with a tentative D call TRBD1 (6 bases). V shed 9 bases and J shed 7 bases, with 18 bases lying between them. This CDR3 contains 14 residues. DNA for the CDR3: TGTGCCAGTTTCGCGGGGGCGCGGGTTGAAAAACTGTTTTTT. It yields the protein CASFAGARVEKLFF.

This chain uses TRBV20-1 with TRBJ1-5, with D perhaps matching TRBD1 (6 bases). V gave up 1 base and J gave up 7 bases, with 14 bases separating them. This CDR3 is 14 amino acids long. CDR1 and CDR2 from the germline V gene are DFQATT and SNEGSKA (reference sequence). The CDR3 reads CSARVPGGGQPQHF. The CDR3 nucleotides are TGCAGTGCTAGAGTCCCGGGGGGCGGACAGCCCCAGCATTTT.

This chain joins TRBV29-1 and TRBJ1-1; a weak D match, TRBD1 (5 bases). Deletions cut 8 bases from V and 4 bases from J, with 14 bases between. CDR3 size: 12 residues. The V gene's germline CDR1 is SQVTM and CDR2 ANQGSEA. CDR3 DNA: TGCAGCACCTCTACAGGCCCCACTGAAGCTTTCTTT. Translating it yields CSTSTGPTEAFF.

This clonotype was seen only a few times. In nucleotides, the CDR3 is TGTGCCAGCAGCGCCCAGGGGTCGACTAATGAAAAACTGTTTTTT. Translated, it gives CASSAQGSTNEKLFF. The rearrangement links TRBV7-9 to TRBJ1-4, with a possible D match to TRBD1 (6 bases). Germline CDR1 reads SEHNR; CDR2 reads FQNEAQ (reference sequence). The CDR3 loop spans 15 amino acids. V was pared by 5 bases and J by 2 bases, with 12 bases between.

This chain uses TRBV12-3 or TRBV12-4 with TRBJ1-1, with D perhaps TRBD1 (5 bases). This CDR3 has 11 residues. V dropped 3 bases and J dropped 12 bases, with 11 bases sitting between them. This CDR3 reads CASSFEGRPFF. The CDR3, as DNA: TGTGCCAGCAGTTTTGAGGGGCGGCCTTTCTTT.

The CDR3 sequence is CASSRSGGHEQFF. CDR3 bases: TGTGCCAGCAGTCGTTCAGGGGGCCATGAGCAGTTCTTC. The chain uses TRBV6-2 or TRBV6-3 and TRBJ2-1, with TRBD1 matching 8 bases. The CDR3 is 13 amino acids. Losses at the gene ends were 5 bases for V and 8 bases for J; bases not matched to a gene: 5. Germline V gene lookup returns CDR1 MNHEY and CDR2 SVGEGT.

This clonotype has more than one count but fewer than ten. The chain joins TRBV20-1 to TRBJ1-5; 10 bases align to TRBD1. The CDR3 runs 13 residues. V was clipped by 7 bases and J by 3 bases; unmatched bases: 3. Germline assignment: CDR1 DFQATT and CDR2 SNEGSKA (reference sequence). The CDR3 DNA reads TGCAGTGGGGGACAGGGGAACAATCAGCCCCAGCATTTT. It codes for CSGGQGNNQPQHF.

This clonotype was seen many times. J is TRBJ2-7 and V is TRBV29-1, with 9 bases aligning to TRBD1. The CDR3 extends over 13 amino acids. Germline CDR1 is SQVTM and CDR2 is ANQGSEA. V was pared by 4 bases and J by 2 bases, with 3 bases of the junction left unmatched. The CDR3 loop is CSVGGQGTYEQYF. The CDR3 DNA follows: TGCAGCGTTGGGGGACAGGGCACCTACGAGCAGTACTTC.

The chain is built from TRBV2 and TRBJ2-7; 10 nucleotides agree with TRBD1. Germline V gene sequence: CDR1 SNHLY, CDR2 FYNNEI. V was pared by 5 bases and J by 2 bases, with 3 bases of the junction left unmatched. This CDR3 is built from 14 residues. CDR3 region: CASSWDRGPYEQYF. The CDR3 nucleotides read TGTGCCAGCAGTTGGGACAGGGGCCCCTACGAGCAGTACTTC.

The chain employs TRBV5-6 and TRBJ2-5; 11 bases agree with TRBD2. The V gene end was trimmed by 2 bases and the J gene end by 5 bases; junction bases not matched to a gene: 11. The CDR3 totals 17 residues. Per germline, CDR1 SGHDT and CDR2 YYEEEE. CDR3 in amino acids: CASSFLTSGALGETQYF. CDR3 nucleotides: TGTGCCAGCAGCTTCTTGACTAGCGGGGCCCTCGGGGAGACCCAGTACTTC. The entire variable domain, with the rest obtained from reference TRBV5-6 and TRBJ2-5, is as follows: DAGVTQSPTHLIKTRGQQVTLRCSPKSGHDTVSWYQQALGQGPQFIFQYYEEEERQRGNFPDRFSGHQFPNYSSELNVNALLLGDSALYLCASSFLTSGALGETQYFGPGTRLLVL.

This clonotype was detected ten times or more. The V and J genes are TRBV2 and TRBJ1-2, with unresolved D. Between the trimmed V and J ends, which lost 5 bases and 4 bases, there was a span of 11 bases. This CDR3 has 13 amino acids. Germline V gene data show CDR1 as SNHLY and CDR2 as FYNNEI. Written as DNA, the CDR3 is TGTGCCAGCAGTCGGGAACACGCCTATGGCTACACCTTC. Translated, it gives CASSREHAYGYTF.

This clonotype was detected ten times or more. The V gene is TRBV19, the J gene TRBJ2-3; D gene uncertain. The CDR3 has 14 amino acids. The germline V gene encodes CDR1 LNHDA and CDR2 SQIVND (reference sequence). The V end was cut by 6 bases, the J end by 6 bases, with 16 bases between. The CDR3, as DNA: TGTGCCAGTAGCACGGGTACAAGAACCGATACGCAGTATTTT. Translating gives CASSTGTRTDTQYF.

This clonotype occurred a few times. The V call is TRBV2, the J call TRBJ1-6, with 7 bases that match TRBD1. Germline loops: CDR1 SNHLY, CDR2 FYNNEI. The CDR3 contains 13 residues. V shed 9 bases, J shed 6 bases, and the junction held 5 bases outside the gene matches. Here the CDR3 reads CARRGQINSPLHF. The CDR3 bases are TGTGCCAGGAGGGGACAGATTAATTCACCCCTCCACTTT.

This clonotype appeared a few times. This sequence joins TRBV7-6 and TRBJ2-1; 12 bases line up with TRBD2. The CDR3 is 18 residues long. The ends lost 5 bases at V and 0 bases at J; junction bases unmatched: 8. Per germline, CDR1 SGHVS and CDR2 FNYEAQ. CDR3 loop: CASSRLLAGGGSYNEQFF. The CDR3 region has the DNA TGTGCCAGCAGCCGCTTACTAGCGGGAGGAGGCTCCTACAATGAGCAGTTCTTC.

This clonotype was seen more than once but under ten times. The V call is TRBV7-8, the J call TRBJ2-1; 9 bases agree with TRBD2. Germline V lookup: CDR1 SGHVS, CDR2 FQNEAQ. CDR3 length: 16 residues. With 5 bases clipped from V and 2 bases from J, the junction kept 7 bases outside the gene matches. CDR3 in amino acids: CASSQPSGKTYNEQFF. CDR3 sequence (DNA): TGTGCCAGCAGCCAACCTAGCGGGAAGACCTACAATGAGCAGTTCTTC.